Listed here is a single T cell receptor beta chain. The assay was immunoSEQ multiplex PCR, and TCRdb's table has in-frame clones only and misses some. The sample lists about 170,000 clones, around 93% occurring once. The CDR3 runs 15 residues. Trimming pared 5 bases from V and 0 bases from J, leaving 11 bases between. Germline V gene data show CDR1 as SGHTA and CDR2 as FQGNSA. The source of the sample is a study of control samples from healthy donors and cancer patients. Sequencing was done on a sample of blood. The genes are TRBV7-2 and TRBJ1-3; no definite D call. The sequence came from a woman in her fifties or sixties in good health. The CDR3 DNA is TGTGCCAGCAGCATAGGACGGAACTCTGGAAACACCATATATTTT. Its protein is CASSIGRNSGNTIYF.